What follows describes a single TCR beta chain. This entry is derived from a study of blood T cell repertoires in COVID-19. The data were produced by immunoSEQ multiplex PCR, yet TCRdb's version contains in-frame clones alone and is incomplete. Here the sample spans roughly 300,000 clones, approximately 87% being singletons. The sequence was obtained from a woman between 25 and 40 years old who had recovered from COVID-19. Material: PBMCs or T cells enriched from blood (not recorded which).

CDR3 sequence: CASSLRQGGSGANVLTF. CDR3 sequence (DNA): TGTGCCAGCTCACTCCGACAGGGGGGCTCTGGGGCCAACGTCCTGACTTTC. The chain has TRBV18 and TRBJ2-6, with 9 bases lining up with TRBD1. The CDR3 spans 17 residues. Germline CDR1 reads KGHSH; CDR2 reads LQKENI. The V and J ends lost 4 bases and 0 bases, in that order; junction bases with no gene match: 4.